A selection of T cell receptor beta chains follows, all from one sample in a study of T cells after yellow fever vaccination. Each CDR3 protein is one row after TCRdb ran MiXCR on the 5' RACE reads. The sample records more than 300,000 distinct CDR3 sequences, about 10% being singletons. The source was CD4+ T cells sorted from PBMCs, collected 45 days after the yellow fever booster vaccination. The receptors originated from a young man who received the YFV17D yellow fever vaccine. Each CDR3 is given with its conserved first and last residue. Fields, in order: D gene, J gene, clone size, V gene, CDR3 protein, CDR3 DNA. D genes are given only for firm matches. Not all rows give a size; the values are once, few, many and, for expanded clones, a class.

. | TRBJ2-1 | few | TRBV27 | CASSGRRDRLINEQFF | TGTGCCAGCAGTGGACGGAGGGACAGACTAATCAATGAGCAGTTCTTC
. | TRBJ2-1 | few | TRBV19 | CASRTQGGNEQFF | TGTGCCAGTAGAACCCAGGGCGGCAATGAGCAGTTCTTC
. | TRBJ2-1 | . | TRBV20-1 | CSAGEQFF | TGCAGTGCGGGGGAGCAGTTCTTC
TRBD2 | TRBJ2-1 | many | TRBV20-1 | CSARDRSGTSLYNEQFF | TGCAGTGCTAGAGATAGGTCGGGGACTAGTCTTTACAATGAGCAGTTCTTC
TRBD1 | TRBJ1-5 | once | TRBV20-1 | CSAMLPGQGGGPQHF | TGCAGTGCAATGCTCCCGGGACAGGGAGGTGGGCCCCAGCATTTT
. | TRBJ2-3 | few | TRBV7-2 | CASSLTYHRADTQYF | TGTGCCAGCAGCTTAACGTATCATCGGGCAGATACGCAGTATTTT
. | TRBJ1-6 | . | TRBV20-1 | CSASGEVLRSPLHF | TGCAGTGCTAGTGGGGAAGTCCTCCGATCACCCCTCCACTTT
. | TRBJ1-5 | many | TRBV29-1 | CSVRDIDQPQHF | TGCAGCGTGCGGGACATTGATCAGCCCCAGCATTTT
. | TRBJ1-1 | few | TRBV4-3 | CASSQDRDWAAFF | TGCGCCAGCAGCCAAGACCGAGACTGGGCAGCTTTCTTT
. | TRBJ1-1 | few | TRBV6-2/TRBV6-3 | CASNGLMNTEAFF | TGTGCCAGCAATGGGTTGATGAACACTGAAGCTTTCTTT
. | TRBJ2-3 | . | TRBV5-1 | CASSGGGQDTQYF | TGCGCCAGCAGCGGGGGGGGCCAAGATACGCAGTATTTT
. | TRBJ1-5 | . | TRBV20-1 | CSATSHGNQPQHF | TGCAGTGCAACTAGCCATGGCAATCAGCCCCAGCATTTT
. | TRBJ1-2 | . | TRBV29-1 | CSVVAQETNYGYTF | TGCAGCGTTGTGGCGCAGGAAACAAACTATGGCTACACCTTC
. | TRBJ2-1 | many | TRBV5-1 | CASSLGNVDSVSNEQFF | TGCGCCAGCAGCTTGGGAAATGTGGACTCGGTGTCGAATGAGCAGTTCTTC
. | TRBJ2-1 | few | TRBV4-1 | CASSRGGTAISSSEQFF | TGCGCCAGCAGCCGAGGGGGGACAGCCATCTCTTCGAGTGAGCAGTTCTTC
. | TRBJ2-5 | many | TRBV5-5 | CASSLEGSGRQETQYF | TGTGCCAGCAGCTTGGAGGGGTCAGGTCGCCAAGAGACCCAGTACTTC
. | TRBJ2-5 | . | TRBV28 | CASHQGHETQYF | TGTGCCAGTCATCAGGGTCACGAGACCCAGTACTTC
. | TRBJ1-1 | . | TRBV18 | CASSRLLDPENTEAFF | TGTGCCAGCTCTAGGCTCTTAGACCCTGAAAACACTGAAGCTTTCTTT
TRBD1 | TRBJ1-2 | few | TRBV4-1 | CASSQVRQGIGYTF | TGCGCCAGCAGCCAAGTTCGACAGGGAATAGGCTACACCTTC
. | TRBJ1-1 | once | TRBV3-1 | CASSESGTSAFF | TGTGCCAGCAGCGAATCCGGGACCTCGGCTTTCTTT
. | TRBJ2-6 | . | TRBV19 | CAGSSSGANVLTF | TGTGCCGGGTCAAGCTCTGGGGCCAACGTCCTGACTTTC
. | TRBJ2-4 | many | TRBV6-6 | CASSSQDGAKNIQYF | TGTGCCAGCAGCTCCCAGGACGGAGCCAAAAACATTCAGTACTTC
TRBD1 | TRBJ1-5 | . | TRBV6-2/TRBV6-3 | CASSSLTGGGQPQHF | TGTGCCAGCAGTTCCCTAACAGGGGGCGGTCAGCCCCAGCATTTT
. | TRBJ1-5 | many | TRBV4-1 | CASSQPDSGPGPQHF | TGCGCCAGCAGCCAACCGGACTCCGGTCCGGGGCCCCAGCATTTT
. | TRBJ1-5 | . | TRBV5-8 | CASIPRQSQHF | TGTGCCAGCATTCCCCGACAGTCCCAGCATTTT
. | TRBJ1-5 | many | TRBV7-2 | CASSLGRDQPQHF | TGTGCCAGCAGCTTAGGCAGGGATCAGCCCCAGCATTTT
. | TRBJ2-3 | . | TRBV24-1 | CATSAISTDTQYF | TGTGCCACCAGTGCTATTAGCACAGATACGCAGTATTTT
. | TRBJ2-7 | . | TRBV6-5 | CASSNSREQYF | TGTGCCAGCAGTAACAGTAGGGAGCAGTACTTC
. | TRBJ1-1 | few | TRBV12-3/TRBV12-4 | CASSLLGAANTEAFF | TGTGCCAGCAGTTTATTAGGGGCTGCGAACACTGAAGCTTTCTTT
TRBD1 | TRBJ2-5 | . | TRBV7-2 | CASSLMRDRGETQYF | TGTGCCAGCAGCTTAATGCGGGACAGGGGGGAGACCCAGTACTTC
. | TRBJ2-7 | few | TRBV7-9 | CASSGRAGPSYEQYF | TGTGCCAGCAGCGGAAGGGCCGGGCCCTCCTACGAGCAGTACTTC
TRBD2 | TRBJ2-1 | few | TRBV9 | CASSARGAGGPYNEQFF | TGTGCCAGCAGCGCCCGGGGGGCGGGGGGCCCCTACAATGAGCAGTTCTTC
. | TRBJ2-3 | few | TRBV7-2 | CASSFSPGSVTQYF | TGTGCCAGCAGCTTCTCCCCCGGGTCAGTTACGCAGTATTTT
. | TRBJ1-4 | . | TRBV10-3 | CAISEKTGKGEKLFF | TGTGCCATCAGTGAGAAGACTGGGAAGGGGGAAAAACTGTTTTTT
. | TRBJ2-1 | few | TRBV20-1 | CSAPRRGREQFF | TGCAGTGCTCCTCGGCGGGGCCGTGAGCAGTTCTTC
. | TRBJ2-5 | many | TRBV9 | CASSVLGGETQYF | TGTGCCAGCAGCGTTCTCGGAGGGGAGACCCAGTACTTC
. | TRBJ2-1 | few | TRBV27 | CASSFPQIHGSYNEQFF | TGTGCCAGCAGTTTCCCCCAGATACACGGCTCCTACAATGAGCAGTTCTTC
TRBD1 | TRBJ2-1 | few | TRBV6-5 | CASSYSRQGNEQFF | TGTGCCAGCAGTTACTCGAGACAGGGGAATGAGCAGTTCTTC
TRBD2 | TRBJ2-2 | few | TRBV5-1 | CASRAGAVTGELFF | TGCGCCAGCCGAGCGGGGGCGGTCACCGGGGAGCTGTTTTTT
. | TRBJ2-2 | . | TRBV6-1 | CASKEISNTGELFF | TGTGCCAGCAAAGAGATATCGAACACCGGGGAGCTGTTTTTT
. | TRBJ1-5 | few | TRBV20-1 | CSAFEGNQPQHF | TGCAGTGCTTTTGAGGGAAATCAGCCCCAGCATTTT
TRBD1 | TRBJ2-3 | . | TRBV5-1 | CASSFERQGSTDTQYF | TGCGCCAGCAGCTTCGAACGACAGGGCAGCACAGATACGCAGTATTTT
. | TRBJ2-5 | many | TRBV4-3 | CASSQGRTRGTQYF | TGCGCCAGCAGCCAAGGGAGGACCCGCGGGACCCAGTACTTC
TRBD1 | TRBJ1-1 | . | TRBV12-3/TRBV12-4 | CASYDGTGDLNTEAFF | TGTGCCAGCTACGACGGGACAGGGGACTTAAACACTGAAGCTTTCTTT
TRBD2 | TRBJ2-2 | few | TRBV5-4 | CASSLGAGGTNTGELFF | TGTGCCAGCAGCTTGGGAGCCGGGGGGACGAACACCGGGGAGCTGTTTTTT
. | TRBJ1-5 | . | TRBV12-3/TRBV12-4 | CASRPRGVSDQPQHF | TGTGCCAGCAGACCCCGGGGAGTTTCGGATCAGCCCCAGCATTTT